This T cell receptor beta chain appears in the sequencing data of a study of blood T cell repertoires in COVID-19. Across the study: COVID-19 samples from acute and convalescent phases originated in the United States, Italy and Spain.

Only in-frame clones appear in the TCRdb table, and some are missing; sequencing was by immunoSEQ multiplex PCR. The sample records 300,000 to 400,000 clones, 88% being singletons. Trimming pared 2 bases from V and 3 bases from J, leaving 7 bases between. The CDR3 covers 12 residues. Per germline, CDR1 GTSNPN and CDR2 SVGIG (reference sequence). Seattle participants joined during active infection and were tracked over time. This sequence originates from a woman in her 70s with COVID-19, enrolled during active disease. The specimen sequenced was peripheral blood. The chain combines TRBV30 with TRBJ1-1, with D maybe TRBD1 (5 bases). The CDR3 loop is CAWSRGYTEAFF. The CDR3 DNA follows: TGTGCCTGGAGTCGGGGGTACACTGAAGCTTTCTTT.